What follows are 18 T cell receptor beta chains derived from one specimen sequenced in a study of OX40 agonist ivuxolimab in advanced cancers. The table came from immunoSEQ multiplex PCR; TCRdb's copy has only in-frame clones and leaves some out. The sample lists approximately 26,000 clones; roughly three quarters were seen once. Here the sequenced sample was CD4+ or CD8+ T cells sorted from blood, taken in a trial of the OX40 agonist ivuxolimab. Every receptor here comes from an adult with an advanced solid tumor such as melanoma, head and neck, liver or kidney cancer.

The J gene is TRBJ2-2, the V gene TRBV28, with a weak D call TRBD2 (7 bases). V dropped 8 bases and J dropped 3 bases, with 16 bases sitting between them. This CDR3 region has 15 residues. Looked up from germline, CDR1 is MDHEN and CDR2 is SYDVKM. CDR3 bases: TGTGCCAGCGTCTCACAGGGAGGGGACACCGGGGAGCTGTTTTTT. Amino acids: CASVSQGGDTGELFF.

V gene TRBV6-5 combines with J gene TRBJ1-2; D is uncertain. Germline V lookup: CDR1 MNHEY, CDR2 SVGAGI. This CDR3 comprises 14 residues. V shed 8 bases and J shed 4 bases, with 17 bases lying between them. In DNA form, the CDR3 reads TGTGCCAGCGCCATAGAGGTTGGAGTCTATGGCTACACCTTC. This codes for CASAIEVGVYGYTF.

This sequence joins TRBV7-2 and TRBJ1-1; 8 positions match TRBD1. There are 14 residues in the CDR3. After removal of 5 bases from V and 5 bases from J, the junction contained 7 bases not matched to a gene. CDR1 and CDR2 (germline): SGHTA, FQGNSA. CDR3 coding DNA: TGTGCCAGCAGCCGACGGACAGGGCGGACTGAAGCTTTCTTT. As protein: CASSRRTGRTEAFF.

The rearrangement uses TRBV6-5 and TRBJ1-1; D gene uncertain. Germline V lookup: CDR1 MNHEY, CDR2 SVGAGI. CDR3 length: 14 amino acids. The ends were cut back, 6 bases at V and 0 bases at J, with 11 bases in the middle. CDR3 sequence (DNA): TGTGCCAGCAGCTCATTTCGGCTGAACACTGAAGCTTTCTTT. Translated, it gives CASSSFRLNTEAFF.

The chain uses TRBV7-2 and TRBJ1-6; D gene unclear. The V and J ends lost 2 bases and 6 bases respectively, with 17 bases between them. This CDR3 region has 17 residues. The germline gives CDR1 SGHTA, CDR2 FQGNSA. As DNA, the CDR3 is TGTGCCAGCAGCTTAAGTTCGGCTCACCCCCTTAATTCACCCCTCCACTTT. Residues: CASSLSSAHPLNSPLHF.

This clone was counted a few times. The CDR3 sequence: CAISPGQGIVEQFF. The CDR3 DNA reads as TGTGCCATTTCGCCGGGACAGGGGATTGTTGAGCAGTTCTTC. The genes are TRBV10-3 and TRBJ2-1; 10 bases map to TRBD1. The CDR3 extends over 14 amino acids. The germline V gene has CDR1 ENHRY and CDR2 SYGVKD. Trimming took 9 bases from V and 9 from J; bases not matched to a gene: 11.

This clone has just a few counts. V usage is TRBV28 and J usage is TRBJ1-2; tentative D call: TRBD1 (5 bases). The CDR3 has 13 amino acids. The V end lost 3 bases, the J end lost 4 bases, and 9 bases lay between the germline ends. CDR1 and CDR2 (germline): MDHEN, SYDVKM. The CDR3 bases are TGTGCCAGCAGTTTGGGGCCGACCTATGGCTACACCTTC. Protein sequence: CASSLGPTYGYTF.

J is TRBJ1-4 and V is TRBV7-9; D possibly corresponds to TRBD1 (5 bases). In germline, CDR1 is SEHNR, CDR2 FQNEAQ (reference sequence). This CDR3 is built from 19 residues. V lost 5 bases and J lost 0, with 22 bases in between. The CDR3 region is CASSRIDSLINATNEKLFF. In DNA, the CDR3 is TGTGCCAGCAGCAGGATAGACAGCCTAATAAATGCAACTAATGAAAAACTGTTTTTT.

This chain joins TRBV29-1 and TRBJ1-2, with D maybe TRBD1 (5 bases). The CDR3 consists of 15 residues. Germline V gene sequence: CDR1 SQVTM, CDR2 ANQGSEA. Between the trimmed V and J ends, which lost 5 bases and 8 bases, there was a span of 24 bases. The CDR3 loop is CSVPRWQGGFYGYTF. CDR3 bases: TGCAGCGTTCCGAGGTGGCAGGGAGGATTCTACGGCTACACCTTC.

This clone occurred once. The rearrangement uses TRBV19 and TRBJ1-6, with unresolved D. The V end was cut by 3 bases, the J end by 1 base, with 10 bases between. Germline-derived CDR1 and CDR2 are LNHDA and SQIVND (reference sequence). The CDR3 spans 16 residues. For the CDR3, the DNA is TGTGCCAGTAGTATCTCTGGGAGGTCCTATAATTCACCCCTCCACTTT. It codes for CASSISGRSYNSPLHF.

This clone turned up a few times. The CDR3 here is CAWSFHLNTEAFF. DNA of the CDR3: TGTGCCTGGAGTTTCCACCTGAACACTGAAGCTTTCTTT. This chain links TRBV30 with TRBJ1-1, with D unresolved. This CDR3 has 13 amino acids. Germline-derived CDR1 and CDR2 are GTSNPN and SVGIG (reference sequence). With 2 bases removed from V and 0 bases from J, the gap between germline ends came to 7 bases.

V gene TRBV10-3 combines with J gene TRBJ2-7; maybe TRBD1 (6 bases). V lost 10 bases and J 2 bases, leaving 12 bases between the germline ends. Germline V gene lookup returns CDR1 ENHRY and CDR2 SYGVKD. The CDR3 runs 12 residues. The CDR3 loop is CATQGGPYEQYF. DNA for the CDR3: TGTGCCACCCAAGGGGGACCCTACGAGCAGTACTTC.

This chain uses TRBV6-5 with TRBJ1-4; a weak D match, TRBD1 (5 bases). Trimming took 6 bases from V and 6 from J, leaving 14 bases between them. Germline CDR1 MNHEY, CDR2 SVGAGI. This CDR3 region has 14 residues. Written as DNA, the CDR3 is TGTGCCAGCAGCTCCTTGATAGGGGATGAAAAACTGTTTTTT. Its protein is CASSSLIGDEKLFF.

This chain links TRBV30 with TRBJ1-5, with 7 bases lining up with TRBD1. Germline values: CDR1 GTSNPN, CDR2 SVGIG (reference sequence). V was pared by 5 bases and J by 5 bases, with 3 bases of the junction left unmatched. The CDR3 covers 12 residues. The CDR3 DNA sequence: TGTGCCTGGCAGGGGGGGGATCAGCCCCAGCATTTT. Protein sequence: CAWQGGDQPQHF.

J is TRBJ2-7 and V is TRBV30, with D maybe TRBD1 (5 bases). The germline V gene encodes CDR1 GTSNPN and CDR2 SVGIG (reference sequence). There are 11 residues in the CDR3. V gave up 0 bases and J gave up 7 bases, with 7 bases separating them. CDR3 amino acids: CAWSVRQEQYF. The CDR3 DNA is TGTGCCTGGAGTGTACGACAGGAGCAGTACTTC.

V is TRBV6-1 and J is TRBJ2-6, with D perhaps TRBD2 (6 bases). Germline CDR1 reads MNHNS; CDR2 reads SASEGT. The CDR3 is made up of 19 amino acids. V was clipped by 4 bases and J by 3 bases, with 22 bases between them. The DNA of the CDR3 is TGTGCCAGCAGTGGGCAGGGCCCGGCGAGGGGAGGTGGGGCCAACGTCCTGACTTTC. Translated: CASSGQGPARGGGANVLTF.

The chain carries TRBV6-1 and TRBJ1-1, with TRBD1 as a possible D gene (5 bases). Germline V lookup: CDR1 MNHNS, CDR2 SASEGT. V was clipped by 4 bases and J by 2 bases, with 14 bases between them. The CDR3 extends over 15 amino acids. The CDR3 is CASSALTGGNTEAFF. For the CDR3, the DNA is TGTGCCAGCAGTGCCCTCACGGGGGGAAACACTGAAGCTTTCTTT.

The rearrangement uses TRBV10-3 and TRBJ2-3; D may be TRBD1 (6 bases). The CDR3 consists of 14 residues. Per germline, CDR1 ENHRY and CDR2 SYGVKD. The V and J ends lost 6 bases and 6 bases respectively, with 16 bases between them. The DNA of the CDR3 is TGTGCCATCAGCCTACAGGGTTCTGGCGATACGCAGTATTTT. It codes for CAISLQGSGDTQYF.